The 29 T cell receptor beta chains reported below all come from one sample, sequenced in a study of OX40 agonist ivuxolimab in advanced cancers. Clones were read by immunoSEQ multiplex PCR, and TCRdb kept only the in-frame ones, dropping some. The data show roughly 110,000 clones, around nine tenths seen once. The source material was CD4+ or CD8+ T cells sorted from blood, sampled in a trial of the OX40 agonist ivuxolimab. Receptors originate from an adult with an advanced solid tumor such as melanoma, head and neck, liver or kidney cancer.

This rearrangement joins TRBV28 to TRBJ1-2; D gene ambiguous. Germline assignment: CDR1 MDHEN and CDR2 SYDVKM. The length of the CDR3 is 13 residues. Between the trimmed V and J ends, which lost 8 bases and 4 bases, there was a span of 14 bases. CDR3 protein: CASFSGDGYGYTF. The CDR3 DNA reads as TGTGCCAGCTTTAGCGGTGATGGCTATGGCTACACCTTC.

This chain links TRBV7-2 with TRBJ1-5; tentatively, D is TRBD1 (5 bases). The length of the CDR3 is 14 residues. The ends were cut back, 0 bases at V and 5 bases at J, with 8 bases in the middle. Germline CDR1 is SGHTA and CDR2 is FQGNSA. In DNA, the CDR3 is TGTGCCAGCAGCTTAGCCGGGACTGATCAGCCCCAGCATTTT. This encodes CASSLAGTDQPQHF.

The rearrangement links TRBV6-5 to TRBJ1-1, with a tentative D call TRBD1 (5 bases). The CDR3 extends over 10 amino acids. Trimming stripped 10 bases from V and 9 bases from J, with 12 bases between. In germline, CDR1 is MNHEY, CDR2 SVGAGI. The CDR3 is CATHQGKAFF. CDR3 bases: TGTGCCACCCACCAGGGAAAAGCTTTCTTT.

This clone was detected only once. The chain carries TRBV20-1 and TRBJ1-1; D gene unclear. V was shortened by 6 bases and J by 6 bases, with 11 bases between the two germline ends. The CDR3 is 11 amino acids. Germline loops: CDR1 DFQATT, CDR2 SNEGSKA (reference sequence). In nucleotides, the CDR3 is TGCAGTGCCCCCGGCCGCCCTGAAGCTTTCTTT. Its protein product is CSAPGRPEAFF.

The chain uses TRBV28 and TRBJ2-6; D gene uncertain. Germline lookup yields CDR1 MDHEN and CDR2 SYDVKM. The CDR3 spans 17 residues. Trimming removed 3 bases at V and 0 bases at J, with 12 bases between. DNA of the CDR3: TGTGCCAGCAGTTTCTGGCAGACGAGCTCTGGGGCCAACGTCCTGACTTTC. Its translation is CASSFWQTSSGANVLTF.

On this clone: This specimen includes other DNA sequences encoding the same CDR3. This rearrangement joins TRBV19 to TRBJ2-3; 10 positions match TRBD2. With 2 bases clipped from V and 1 base from J, the junction kept 0 bases outside the gene matches. This CDR3 is built from 15 residues. Germline V gene data show CDR1 as LNHDA and CDR2 as SQIVND (reference sequence). The CDR3 here is CASSILAGGTDTQYF. DNA of the CDR3: TGTGCCAGTAGTATACTAGCGGGGGGCACAGATACGCAGTATTTT.

This sequence joins TRBV5-1 and TRBJ2-1, with TRBD2 matching over 7 bases. Germline-derived CDR1 and CDR2 are SGHRS and YFSETQ. The CDR3 sequence is 16 residues long. J was trimmed by 0 bases and V by 2 bases; bases with no gene match: 5. As DNA, the CDR3 is TGCGCCAGCAGCTTCGCTGGGGGGGGCTCCTACAATGAGCAGTTCTTC. This sequence encodes CASSFAGGGSYNEQFF.

The chain has TRBV5-1 and TRBJ1-4, with D unclear. Trimming took 0 bases from V and 5 from J, leaving 11 bases between them. Germline CDR1 and CDR2: SGHRS and YFSETQ. The CDR3 is made up of 15 amino acids. This CDR3 is CASSLEGGLNEKLFF. In nucleotides, the CDR3 is TGCGCCAGCAGCTTGGAAGGCGGTCTGAATGAAAAACTGTTTTTT.

CDR3 sequence: CASSFWGSEGYTF. Here the CDR3 DNA reads TGTGCCAGCAGCTTTTGGGGGAGTGAAGGCTACACCTTC. V usage is TRBV11-2 and J usage is TRBJ1-2; D may be TRBD1 (5 bases). The V gene's germline CDR1 is SGHAT and CDR2 FQNNGV. Trimming took off 3 bases at V and 8 bases at J, with 13 bases between the two ends. The CDR3 has 13 amino acids.

The chain combines TRBV10-3 with TRBJ1-2, with D unresolved. This CDR3 comprises 13 residues. V was cut by 3 bases and J by 3 bases, with 8 bases left in between. Germline V gene lookup returns CDR1 ENHRY and CDR2 SYGVKD. This CDR3 is CAISERGHYGYTF. The CDR3 bases are TGTGCCATCAGTGAACGAGGGCACTATGGCTACACCTTC.

J is TRBJ1-1 and V is TRBV4-1; D is uncertain. Per the germline V gene, CDR1 is MGHRA and CDR2 is YSYEKL. The germline V and J ends were trimmed by 4 bases and 1 base, with 7 bases remaining between them. This CDR3 is built from 13 residues. The CDR3 DNA is TGCGCCAGCAGCCGATTAAGGAACACTGAAGCTTTCTTT. Translated: CASSRLRNTEAFF.

The chain combines TRBV7-2 with TRBJ2-7; D is uncertain. This CDR3 is built from 13 residues. V lost 5 bases, J lost 6 bases, and 14 bases lay in between. Germline assignment: CDR1 SGHTA and CDR2 FQGNSA. The CDR3 is CASSQAAYSEQYF. CDR3 coding DNA: TGTGCCAGCAGCCAAGCCGCGTACAGCGAGCAGTACTTC.

The chain joins TRBV28 to TRBJ2-7; perhaps TRBD2 as D (6 bases). The CDR3 has 16 amino acids. V was shortened by 3 bases and J by 0 bases, with 15 bases between the two germline ends. Germline V lookup: CDR1 MDHEN, CDR2 SYDVKM. Here the CDR3 DNA reads TGTGCCAGCAGTTTTAGGCGGGGCTACTACTCCTACGAGCAGTACTTC. Its translation is CASSFRRGYYSYEQYF.

The chain recombines TRBV7-2 with TRBJ2-7; 7 nucleotides align to TRBD1. CDR1 is SGHTA, CDR2 FQGNSA, per germline. The CDR3 is 15 amino acids. V lost 5 bases, J lost 0 bases, and 7 bases stayed unmatched. The CDR3 bases are TGTGCCAGCAGCCTCTCCACAGGGGTCTCCTACGAGCAGTACTTC. This gives the protein CASSLSTGVSYEQYF.

There are a few counts of this clone. V and J are TRBV10-3 and TRBJ1-2; no reliable D call. This CDR3 is 14 amino acids long. Germline V gene lookup returns CDR1 ENHRY and CDR2 SYGVKD. V lost 4 bases and J 0 bases, leaving 9 bases between the germline ends. The CDR3 sequence is CAISGTSANYGYTF. CDR3 DNA: TGTGCCATCAGTGGGACTTCAGCTAACTATGGCTACACCTTC.

The V gene is TRBV9, the J gene TRBJ1-5, with 11 bases matching TRBD1. In germline, CDR1 is SGDLS, CDR2 YYNGEE. This CDR3 region has 19 residues. Trimming removed 0 bases from V and 2 bases from J; junction bases left unmatched: 10. DNA for the CDR3: TGTGCCAGCAGCGTAGCCCGGACAGGGGGCCGGCTGGGCAATCAGCCCCAGCATTTT. Protein product: CASSVARTGGRLGNQPQHF.

V gene TRBV9 combines with J gene TRBJ1-4; D is perhaps TRBD1 (5 bases). Germline V gives CDR1 SGDLS, CDR2 YYNGEE. This CDR3 is built from 16 residues. Trimming pared 3 bases from V and 8 bases from J, leaving 20 bases between. CDR3 loop: CASSAFEGRVREKLFF. The CDR3 DNA reads as TGTGCCAGCAGCGCTTTTGAGGGACGGGTAAGAGAAAAACTGTTTTTT. Drawing the rest from reference TRBV9 and TRBJ1-4, the complete variable domain is DSGVTQTPKHLITATGQRVTLRCSPRSGDLSVYWYQQSLDQGLQFLIQYYNGEERAKGNILERFSAQQFPDLHSELNLSSLELGDSALYFCASSAFEGRVREKLFFGSGTQLSVL.

The rearrangement joins TRBV7-2 to TRBJ2-3; 7 positions match TRBD2. This CDR3 is 16 amino acids long. V was clipped by 1 base and J by 0 bases; unmatched bases: 4. Germline V gene lookup returns CDR1 SGHTA and CDR2 FQGNSA. The CDR3 nucleotides read TGTGCCAGCAGCTTAGGAGCGGGATGGAGCACAGATACGCAGTATTTT. This codes for CASSLGAGWSTDTQYF.

This rearrangement joins TRBV28 to TRBJ1-5; D gene unclear. V gave up 3 bases and J gave up 7 bases, with 13 bases separating them. Germline V gene lookup returns CDR1 MDHEN and CDR2 SYDVKM. The CDR3 spans 14 residues. CDR3 DNA sequence: TGTGCCAGCAGTTTCCCGGAGAGAATGCAGCCCCAGCATTTT. Its protein is CASSFPERMQPQHF.

This clone was recorded once. The V call is TRBV5-1, the J call TRBJ2-3, with 8 bases fitting TRBD1. The germline V gene has CDR1 SGHRS and CDR2 YFSETQ. V lost 2 bases to trimming and J lost 6 bases; unmatched junction nucleotides: 8. The CDR3 is made up of 15 amino acids. CDR3 DNA: TGCGCCAGCAGCTTCAGGGGGCCACTGGTTGATACGCAGTATTTT. Translation: CASSFRGPLVDTQYF.

This chain uses TRBV18 with TRBJ2-7, with D unclear. The CDR3 consists of 13 residues. Germline V gene sequence: CDR1 KGHSH, CDR2 LQKENI. Trimming removed 6 bases from V and 4 bases from J, with 13 bases in between. This chain's CDR3 is CASSPGFKYEQYF. CDR3 nucleotide sequence: TGTGCCAGCTCTCCCGGGTTTAAGTACGAGCAGTACTTC.

This chain joins TRBV5-6 and TRBJ2-5; D remains ambiguous. This CDR3 is 12 amino acids long. V was pared by 4 bases and J by 5 bases, with 9 bases between. Per the germline V gene, CDR1 is SGHDT and CDR2 is YYEEEE. The DNA for the CDR3 is TGTGCCAGCAGCCCGGCTGGGGAGACCCAGTACTTC. Residues: CASSPAGETQYF.

Concerning this clone: One junction end disagrees with the germline gene, perhaps due to a read error. The chain joins TRBV29-1 to TRBJ2-3, with D perhaps TRBD1 (5 bases). Germline CDR1 SQVTM, CDR2 ANQGSEA. This CDR3 spans 13 amino acids. Written as DNA, the CDR3 is TGCAGCGTCGAAGGACATGGGCGAGATACGCAGTATTTT. Residues: CSVEGHGRDTQYF.

The J gene is TRBJ2-3, the V gene TRBV4-1; maybe TRBD2 (5 bases). V lost 6 bases, J lost 6 bases, and 13 bases lay in between. The CDR3 loop spans 13 amino acids. Per the germline V gene, CDR1 is MGHRA and CDR2 is YSYEKL. The CDR3 is CASRRGPGDTQYF. The CDR3 region has the DNA TGCGCCAGCAGACGAGGGCCAGGCGATACGCAGTATTTT.

This clone was counted a single time. This chain links TRBV28 with TRBJ1-4, with 7 positions matching TRBD1. The CDR3 extends over 13 amino acids. Germline-derived CDR1 and CDR2 are MDHEN and SYDVKM. The V and J ends lost 8 bases and 7 bases, in that order; junction bases with no gene match: 7. CDR3 loop: CASGPGQSEKLFF. CDR3 DNA sequence: TGTGCCAGCGGACCGGGACAGAGTGAAAAACTGTTTTTT.

The CDR3 DNA follows: TGTGCCAGCAGTTTGGGGACGTTGGTCAATGAGCAGTTCTTC. Protein product: CASSLGTLVNEQFF. The chain has TRBV27 and TRBJ2-1; D tentatively reads TRBD1 or TRBD2 (5 bases each). Between the trimmed V and J ends, which lost 3 bases and 6 bases, there was a span of 12 bases. From germline, CDR1 is MNHEY and CDR2 SMNVEV (reference sequence). The CDR3 is made up of 14 amino acids.

Written as DNA, the CDR3 is TGTGCCAGCGCATTAGGGGGCTTAGCTAACTATGGCTACACCTTC. Translated, it gives CASALGGLANYGYTF. The V call is TRBV6-5, the J call TRBJ1-2; TRBD1 matches 7 bases. CDR1 is MNHEY, CDR2 SVGAGI, per germline. This CDR3 has 15 residues. The V and J ends lost 8 bases and 0 bases, in that order; junction bases with no gene match: 9.

The rearrangement links TRBV7-2 to TRBJ1-2; D not certain. The germline V and J ends were trimmed by 3 bases and 8 bases, with 10 bases remaining between them. Germline-derived CDR1 and CDR2 are SGHTA and FQGNSA. CDR3 length: 12 amino acids. The DNA for the CDR3 is TGTGCCAGCAGCTTGGAGATGGAGGGCTACACCTTC. Translating it yields CASSLEMEGYTF.

The chain has TRBV5-6 and TRBJ1-1, with unresolved D. Trimming removed 3 bases from V and 0 bases from J, with 12 bases in between. The germline V gene has CDR1 SGHDT and CDR2 YYEEEE. CDR3 length: 15 amino acids. For the CDR3, the DNA is TGTGCCAGCAGCTCCCCCCTATCCGTGAACACTGAAGCTTTCTTT. Protein: CASSSPLSVNTEAFF.